Following are 29 T cell receptor beta chains from one sample sequenced in a study of OX40 agonist ivuxolimab in advanced cancers. Clones were sequenced by immunoSEQ multiplex PCR, and TCRdb holds only the in-frame ones, with some missing. The sample records tens of thousands of clones, approximately 91% being singletons. The sample in question was CD4+ or CD8+ T cells sorted from blood, obtained in a trial of the OX40 agonist ivuxolimab. The receptors were gathered from an adult with an advanced solid tumor such as melanoma, head and neck, liver or kidney cancer.

This rearrangement joins TRBV5-4 to TRBJ2-7; 8 bases map to TRBD1. CDR1 is SGHNT, CDR2 YYREEE, per germline (reference sequence). This CDR3 spans 15 amino acids. Trimming removed 4 bases from V and 2 bases from J; junction bases left unmatched: 8. DNA of the CDR3: TGTGCCAGCAGCCAACCGGGACAGGCCACCTACGAGCAGTACTTC. As protein: CASSQPGQATYEQYF.

The chain links TRBV5-5 to TRBJ1-1; D is unresolved. The CDR3 has 14 amino acids. The V end was cut by 4 bases, the J end by 6 bases, with 16 bases between. Germline V gene lookup returns CDR1 SGHKS and CDR2 YYEKEE (reference sequence). CDR3 nucleotides: TGTGCCAGCAGCCTATCCTACAGAAGTCCTGAAGCTTTCTTT. Translation gives CASSLSYRSPEAFF. Full variable domain (missing parts from reference TRBV5-5 and TRBJ1-1): DAGVTQSPTHLIKTRGQQVTLRCSPISGHKSVSWYQQVLGQGPQFIFQYYEKEERGRGNFPDRFSARQFPNYSSELNVNALLLGDSALYLCASSLSYRSPEAFFGQGTRLTVV.

The genes are TRBV9 and TRBJ2-2, with a tentative D call TRBD1 (5 bases). The CDR3 is 14 residues long. Germline V gives CDR1 SGDLS, CDR2 YYNGEE. V was clipped by 5 bases and J by 3 bases, with 11 bases between them. CDR3 loop: CASSGAVYTGELFF. Written as DNA, the CDR3 is TGTGCCAGCAGTGGGGCAGTTTACACCGGGGAGCTGTTTTTT.

The chain has TRBV12-5 and TRBJ2-5; no definite D call. In germline, CDR1 is LGHNT, CDR2 FRNRAP. V lost 3 bases, J lost 5 bases, and 4 bases lay in between. The CDR3 spans 11 residues. The CDR3 loop is CASGFGETQYF. CDR3 nucleotide sequence: TGTGCTAGTGGTTTTGGGGAGACCCAGTACTTC.

The gene calls are TRBV28 and TRBJ2-7; tentative D call: TRBD2 (6 bases). Germline lookup yields CDR1 MDHEN and CDR2 SYDVKM. The CDR3 sequence is 14 residues long. Trimming shortened V by 2 bases and J by 6 bases, and 14 bases separated the two germline ends. The CDR3 sequence: CASSLGGMSSEQYF. CDR3 in DNA: TGTGCCAGCAGTTTAGGGGGGATGAGTAGCGAGCAGTACTTC.

The chain recombines TRBV25-1 with TRBJ2-2, with TRBD2 matching over 7 bases. CDR3 length equals 15 residues. The germline gives CDR1 MGHDK, CDR2 SYGVNS. The V segment lost 3 bases and the J segment 0 bases; nucleotides outside the gene matches: 1. DNA of the CDR3: TGTGCCAGCAGTGACCGGGGGGCGAACACCGGGGAGCTGTTTTTT. It encodes CASSDRGANTGELFF.

The chain employs TRBV5-6 and TRBJ1-2, with TRBD1 matching 9 bases. The junction had 6 bases not matched to a gene; V was cut back by 1 base and J by 8 bases. CDR3 length: 14 amino acids. Germline lookup yields CDR1 SGHDT and CDR2 YYEEEE. In DNA, the CDR3 is TGTGCCAGCAGCTTGCTTCAACAGGGGGCGGGCTACACCTTC. Protein product: CASSLLQQGAGYTF.

The chain joins TRBV5-1 to TRBJ2-7, with 7 nucleotides matching TRBD1. CDR3 size: 16 residues. V shed 0 bases, J shed 0 bases, and the junction held 6 bases outside the gene matches. Germline CDR1 SGHRS, CDR2 YFSETQ. CDR3 nucleotide sequence: TGCGCCAGCAGCTTGGACGGACAGGTGATCTCCTACGAGCAGTACTTC. This translates into CASSLDGQVISYEQYF.

J is TRBJ2-7 and V is TRBV2; D uncertain. The CDR3 spans 12 residues. Trimming took off 6 bases at V and 6 bases at J, with 12 bases between the two ends. In germline, CDR1 is SNHLY, CDR2 FYNNEI. The CDR3 here is CASRIKGGEQYF. CDR3 DNA sequence: TGTGCCAGCAGAATTAAAGGTGGCGAGCAGTACTTC. The full variable domain, its missing parts supplied by reference TRBV2 and TRBJ2-7, is EPEVTQTPSHQVTQMGQEVILRCVPISNHLYFYWYRQILGQKVEFLVSFYNNEISEKSEIFDDQFSVERPDGSNFTLKIRSTKLEDSAMYFCASRIKGGEQYFGPGTRLTVT.

This chain joins TRBV10-3 and TRBJ2-3; no clear D. The CDR3 has 11 amino acids. The V and J ends lost 8 bases and 4 bases respectively, with 7 bases between them. In germline, CDR1 is ENHRY, CDR2 SYGVKD. The CDR3 DNA reads TGTGCCATCTCCCTCGCAGATACGCAGTATTTT. Protein: CAISLADTQYF.

This clone was found a few times. The chain carries TRBV6-5 and TRBJ1-4; no firm D call. Trimming cost V 6 bases and J 8 bases, with 16 bases left between them. This CDR3 is 14 amino acids long. Looked up from germline, CDR1 is MNHEY and CDR2 is SVGAGI. CDR3 loop: CASSPLEASEKLFF. In DNA, the CDR3 is TGTGCCAGCAGCCCACTGGAGGCTAGCGAAAAACTGTTTTTT.

This chain connects TRBV30 to TRBJ1-6; D is unclear. The V end lost 3 bases, the J end lost 7 bases, and 10 bases lay between the germline ends. The CDR3 length is 13 residues. Germline V CDR1 and CDR2: GTSNPN, SVGIG (reference sequence). In nucleotides, the CDR3 is TGTGCCTGGAGGGTCAGCCTCAATTCACCCCTCCACTTT. Translating it yields CAWRVSLNSPLHF.

The rearrangement uses TRBV5-1 and TRBJ2-2, with 7 bases aligning to TRBD1. The J segment lost 1 base and the V segment lost 3 bases, leaving 6 bases of the junction unmatched. Germline lookup yields CDR1 SGHRS and CDR2 YFSETQ. The CDR3 consists of 16 residues. CDR3 sequence reads: CASSSRTGQNTGELFF. The CDR3 DNA reads as TGCGCCAGCAGCTCCCGGACAGGACAGAACACCGGGGAGCTGTTTTTT.

The chain combines TRBV30 with TRBJ2-5; D unclear. The ends were cut back, 1 base at V and 7 bases at J, with 13 bases in the middle. The CDR3 is 13 residues long. Germline CDR1 GTSNPN, CDR2 SVGIG (reference sequence). The CDR3 loop is CAWSGALMGTQYF. CDR3 nucleotide sequence: TGTGCCTGGAGTGGGGCTCTTATGGGGACCCAGTACTTC.

CDR3 sequence (DNA): TGTGCCAGCAGTGAAGCACAGGGGGTCACAGATACGCAGTATTTT. As protein: CASSEAQGVTDTQYF. V usage is TRBV2 and J usage is TRBJ2-3; 8 bases fit TRBD1. Trimming at V came to 0 bases and at J to 2 bases, leaving 1 base not matched to a gene. The CDR3 sequence is 15 residues long. Germline-derived CDR1 and CDR2 are SNHLY and FYNNEI.

This clone was seen only a few times. The chain combines TRBV30 with TRBJ2-1; 14 bases match TRBD2. Looked up from germline, CDR1 is GTSNPN and CDR2 is SVGIG (reference sequence). The V segment lost 2 bases and the J segment 12 bases; nucleotides outside the gene matches: 6. This CDR3 is built from 14 residues. As DNA, the CDR3 is TGTGCCTGGAGTCCGGGACTAGCGGGAGTTCGGCAGTTCTTC. Translated, it gives CAWSPGLAGVRQFF.

The rearrangement links TRBV15 to TRBJ2-7; D not certain. Germline CDR1 reads LNHNV; CDR2 reads YYDKDF (reference sequence). CDR3 length: 14 residues. V was cut by 0 bases and J by 4 bases, with 10 bases left in between. The CDR3 reads CATSREPGRYEQYF. The CDR3 DNA reads as TGTGCCACCAGCAGAGAGCCAGGCAGATACGAGCAGTACTTC.

CDR3 in DNA: TGTGCCTGGAACCCCGCTCGAAATGGCTACACCTTC. Its translation is CAWNPARNGYTF. The chain has TRBV30 and TRBJ1-2; no definite D call. Germline V gene data show CDR1 as GTSNPN and CDR2 as SVGIG (reference sequence). This CDR3 has 12 residues. V was trimmed by 4 bases and J by 6 bases, leaving 12 bases between them.

This chain joins TRBV25-1 and TRBJ2-2; 8 nucleotides match TRBD2. This CDR3 contains 17 residues. CDR1 MGHDK and CDR2 SYGVNS come from the germline V gene. J lost 3 bases, V lost 1 base, and 7 bases had no gene match. The CDR3 is CASSEFGGREDTGELFF. CDR3 coding DNA: TGTGCCAGCAGTGAATTTGGGGGGCGGGAGGACACCGGGGAGCTGTTTTTT.

This CDR3 reads CAISSGGDTQYF. The CDR3 nucleotides read TGTGCCATCAGTTCCGGGGGGGATACGCAGTATTTT. V usage is TRBV10-3 and J usage is TRBJ2-3; 7 bases match TRBD2. Germline lookup yields CDR1 ENHRY and CDR2 SYGVKD. There are 12 residues in the CDR3. V shed 5 bases and J 6 bases; nucleotides not matched to a gene: 2.

This rearrangement joins TRBV27 to TRBJ2-7; 7 bases line up with TRBD2. Germline V gives CDR1 MNHEY, CDR2 SMNVEV (reference sequence). This CDR3 spans 13 amino acids. Trimming removed 6 bases from V and 2 bases from J; junction bases left unmatched: 4. The CDR3: CASRDGGAYEQYF. Written as DNA, the CDR3 is TGTGCCAGCAGGGATGGGGGGGCCTACGAGCAGTACTTC.

This sequence joins TRBV9 and TRBJ2-5; D is undetermined. V was trimmed by 0 bases and J by 5 bases, leaving 8 bases between them. In germline, CDR1 is SGDLS, CDR2 YYNGEE. The CDR3 runs to 13 residues. The CDR3 region is CASSVAGWETQYF. The CDR3 bases are TGTGCCAGCAGCGTAGCGGGTTGGGAGACCCAGTACTTC.

This chain's CDR3 is CASSPQSPGGSSYGYTF. The CDR3 DNA is TGTGCCAGCTCACCCCAATCCCCCGGGGGGTCGAGCTATGGCTACACCTTC. J is TRBJ1-2 and V is TRBV18, with D possibly matching TRBD1 (5 bases). The CDR3 runs 17 residues. CDR1 and CDR2 (germline): KGHSH, LQKENI. Trimming pared 3 bases from V and 4 bases from J, leaving 21 bases between.

The rearrangement joins TRBV28 to TRBJ2-7; 9 bases line up with TRBD2. Trimming removed 2 bases from V and 3 bases from J; junction bases left unmatched: 5. CDR1 is MDHEN and CDR2 is SYDVKM in the germline V gene. This CDR3 has 15 amino acids. In DNA, the CDR3 is TGTGCCAGCAGTTTACGGCTAGCGGGAAGCTACGAGCAGTACTTC. This codes for CASSLRLAGSYEQYF.

The chain has TRBV28 and TRBJ1-5, with 10 bases identical to TRBD1. CDR3 length: 14 residues. The junction had 4 bases not matched to a gene; V was cut back by 7 bases and J by 4 bases. Per germline, CDR1 MDHEN and CDR2 SYDVKM. The CDR3: CASKTGGRNQPQHF. The CDR3 nucleotides are TGTGCCAGCAAGACAGGGGGCAGAAATCAGCCCCAGCATTTT.

The chain links TRBV5-1 to TRBJ2-3; 10 bases match TRBD1. The ends lost 1 base at V and 4 bases at J; junction bases unmatched: 6. The germline CDR1 and CDR2 sequences are SGHRS and YFSETQ. CDR3 length equals 16 residues. This CDR3 reads CASSLWTGGSSDTQYF. The DNA for the CDR3 is TGCGCCAGCAGCTTGTGGACAGGGGGTTCTTCAGATACGCAGTATTTT.

V and J are TRBV5-1 and TRBJ2-1, with D unclear. The length of the CDR3 is 14 residues. V gave up 2 bases and J gave up 0 bases, with 6 bases separating them. Germline CDR1 reads SGHRS; CDR2 reads YFSETQ. The CDR3 loop reads CASSLPPSYNEQFF. For the CDR3, the DNA is TGCGCCAGCAGCTTACCCCCCTCCTACAATGAGCAGTTCTTC.

V usage is TRBV7-2 and J usage is TRBJ2-1, with 7 positions matching TRBD2. Trimming took 5 bases from V and 4 from J; bases not matched to a gene: 8. Per germline, CDR1 SGHTA and CDR2 FQGNSA. This CDR3 is built from 15 residues. CDR3 protein: CASSPLASGYNEQFF. Here the CDR3 DNA reads TGTGCCAGCAGCCCACTGGCTAGCGGATACAATGAGCAGTTCTTC.

V is TRBV12-5 and J is TRBJ2-3; D ambiguous. Trimming stripped 2 bases from V and 2 bases from J, with 5 bases between. CDR1 LGHNT and CDR2 FRNRAP come from the germline V gene. The CDR3 loop spans 13 amino acids. The CDR3 DNA follows: TGTGCTAGTGGTTTGCCGCCCACAGATACGCAGTATTTT. This translates into CASGLPPTDTQYF.